Following are 29 T cell receptor beta chains from one sample sequenced in a study of a mutant IDH1 vaccine in newly diagnosed glioma. Time point noted: week 47, end of study. Topical imiquimod was applied with each vaccine dose, which held 300 ug of mutant IDH1 20-mer peptide. Their recognized antigens are unknown. Clones were sequenced by immunoSEQ multiplex PCR, and TCRdb holds only the in-frame ones, with some missing. The repertoire holds about 56,000 clones, with about 80% as singletons. The sample here was PBMCs, taken from a glioma patient whose treatment included an IDH1 peptide vaccine. These receptors were obtained from a man aged 50 to 59 with glioma.

The sample holds one count of this clone. This rearrangement joins TRBV9 to TRBJ2-3; no reliable D call. The CDR3 covers 15 residues. CDR1 SGDLS and CDR2 YYNGEE come from the germline V gene. V shed 0 bases and J shed 2 bases, with 10 bases lying between them. The CDR3 DNA reads TGTGCCAGCAGCGTAGGTCGACAAACCACAGATACGCAGTATTTT. Translating it yields CASSVGRQTTDTQYF.

The rearrangement joins TRBV29-1 to TRBJ1-1; 9 nucleotides agree with TRBD1. The CDR3 covers 12 residues. CDR1 and CDR2 from the germline V gene are SQVTM and ANQGSEA. V dropped 4 bases and J dropped 8; count of bases not matched to a gene: 5. CDR3: CSVAGQGSEAFF. DNA for the CDR3: TGCAGCGTTGCCGGACAGGGGTCGGAAGCTTTCTTT.

The V call is TRBV2, the J call TRBJ2-7; 7 positions match TRBD2. Germline CDR1 and CDR2: SNHLY and FYNNEI. V shed 7 bases, J shed 4 bases, and the junction held 4 bases outside the gene matches. The CDR3 covers 12 residues. The CDR3 is CASILSGYEQYF. The CDR3 region has the DNA TGTGCCAGCATCCTTAGCGGGTACGAGCAGTACTTC.

The V and J genes are TRBV6-1 and TRBJ1-6, with D maybe TRBD1 (5 bases). The CDR3 loop spans 17 amino acids. From germline, CDR1 is MNHNS and CDR2 SASEGT. The V end was cut by 4 bases, the J end by 0 bases, with 13 bases between. Written as DNA, the CDR3 is TGTGCCAGCAGTGGGGGGGGATTCGGCTCCTATAATTCACCCCTCCACTTT. The encoded protein is CASSGGGFGSYNSPLHF.

This rearrangement joins TRBV2 to TRBJ1-5, with D possibly TRBD1 on 5 matching bases. V lost 3 bases to trimming and J lost 6 bases, with 15 bases between them. CDR1 is SNHLY and CDR2 is FYNNEI in the germline V gene. This CDR3 comprises 15 residues. The CDR3 reads CASSEEQGGRQPQHF. The CDR3 DNA reads as TGTGCCAGCAGTGAGGAGCAGGGCGGCCGTCAGCCCCAGCATTTT.

The V and J genes are TRBV7-2 and TRBJ1-4; 7 nucleotides agree with TRBD1. The CDR3 is 17 amino acids. CDR1 is SGHTA and CDR2 is FQGNSA in the germline V gene. Trimming took 5 bases from V and 0 from J; bases not matched to a gene: 9. The CDR3: CASSPGGLVATNEKLFF. CDR3 coding DNA: TGTGCCAGCAGCCCAGGGGGATTGGTTGCAACTAATGAAAAACTGTTTTTT.

The chain combines TRBV19 with TRBJ1-1; D might be TRBD1 (6 bases). The CDR3 spans 13 residues. V shed 1 base and J shed 4 bases, with 7 bases lying between them. Germline V gene lookup returns CDR1 LNHDA and CDR2 SQIVND (reference sequence). CDR3 nucleotides: TGTGCCAGTAGTATAGGGACAGCCACTGAAGCTTTCTTT. It yields the protein CASSIGTATEAFF.

The rearrangement joins TRBV28 to TRBJ2-7; D uncertain. Trimming pared 2 bases from V and 5 bases from J, leaving 4 bases between. Germline assignment: CDR1 MDHEN and CDR2 SYDVKM. CDR3 length: 11 residues. CDR3 nucleotide sequence: TGTGCCAGCAGTTTAAGCGACGAGCAGTACTTC. Protein sequence: CASSLSDEQYF.

The J gene is TRBJ1-3, the V gene TRBV5-1; no clear D. V dropped 7 bases and J dropped 6 bases, with 11 bases sitting between them. CDR1 SGHRS and CDR2 YFSETQ come from the germline V gene. The CDR3 sequence is 12 residues long. CDR3 protein: CASSDTENTIYF. In DNA, the CDR3 is TGCGCCAGCTCTGATACCGAAAACACCATATATTTT.

The chain carries TRBV4-2 and TRBJ1-2; D unclear. CDR1 is LGHNA and CDR2 is YNFKEQ in the germline V gene. Trimming took 2 bases from V and 5 from J, leaving 6 bases between them. This CDR3 spans 12 amino acids. CDR3: CASSQQKYGYTF. The CDR3 DNA is TGTGCCAGCAGCCAACAGAAATATGGCTACACCTTC.

CDR3 region: CASSPDGATYGYTF. CDR3 sequence (DNA): TGTGCCAGCTCACCAGACGGAGCCACCTATGGCTACACCTTC. The J gene is TRBJ1-2, the V gene TRBV18; D is unresolved. The germline V and J ends were trimmed by 2 bases and 4 bases, with 11 bases remaining between them. CDR1 and CDR2 (germline): KGHSH, LQKENI. This CDR3 has 14 residues. The full variable domain, completed using reference TRBV18 and TRBJ1-2, is NAGVMQNPRHLVRRRGQEARLRCSPMKGHSHVYWYRQLPEEGLKFMVYLQKENIIDESGMPKERFSAEFPKEGPSILRIQQVVRGDSAAYFCASSPDGATYGYTFGSGTRLTVV.

The chain carries TRBV25-1 and TRBJ1-3; D is possibly TRBD1 (6 bases). V shed 4 bases and J shed 2 bases, with 15 bases lying between them. This CDR3 region has 16 residues. CDR1 and CDR2 from the germline V gene are MGHDK and SYGVNS. The CDR3 spells CASSGGGRGPGNTIYF. Here the CDR3 DNA reads TGTGCCAGCAGTGGGGGGGGCAGGGGACCTGGAAACACCATATATTTT.

This chain joins TRBV6-5 and TRBJ2-1, with D uncertain. Trimming stripped 2 bases from V and 5 bases from J, with 7 bases between. This CDR3 has 13 residues. From germline, CDR1 is MNHEY and CDR2 SVGAGI. CDR3 protein: CASSYGQHNEQFF. For the CDR3, the DNA is TGTGCCAGCAGTTACGGCCAGCACAATGAGCAGTTCTTC.

This clone came up a few times. The chain links TRBV25-1 to TRBJ1-6; D remains ambiguous. The CDR3 sequence is 17 residues long. Per the germline V gene, CDR1 is MGHDK and CDR2 is SYGVNS. V was clipped by 4 bases and J by 3 bases, with 16 bases between them. CDR3 region: CASSGSGIRFYNSPLHF. In DNA form, the CDR3 reads TGTGCCAGCAGTGGATCTGGGATTCGCTTCTATAATTCACCCCTCCACTTT.

The CDR3 coding sequence is TGTGCCAGCAGCTCCAGCGGGGGGGCCTTGGAGACCCAGTACTTC. This encodes CASSSSGGALETQYF. The chain couples TRBV7-2 to TRBJ2-5, with 10 bases fitting TRBD2. The CDR3 consists of 15 residues. CDR1 and CDR2 (germline): SGHTA, FQGNSA. The V segment lost 4 bases and the J segment 5 bases; nucleotides outside the gene matches: 7.

This chain uses TRBV19 with TRBJ2-6; the match to TRBD1 covers 9 bases. V was pared by 7 bases and J by 2 bases, with 6 bases of the junction left unmatched. The CDR3 contains 16 residues. Per germline, CDR1 LNHDA and CDR2 SQIVND (reference sequence). CDR3 nucleotide sequence: TGTGCCAGTACAGAGGACAGGGGAGCTGGGGCCAACGTCCTGACTTTC. Its translation: CASTEDRGAGANVLTF.

The J gene is TRBJ2-3, the V gene TRBV5-1; D tentatively fits TRBD1 or TRBD2 (5 bases each). Germline V lookup: CDR1 SGHRS, CDR2 YFSETQ. The CDR3 length is 13 residues. V was clipped by 4 bases and J by 4 bases, with 10 bases between them. The CDR3 DNA reads TGCGCCAGCAGCCCCGGGGCGGCAGATACGCAGTATTTT. This encodes CASSPGAADTQYF.

This clone occurred once. This chain connects TRBV18 to TRBJ2-2; 9 bases match TRBD1. This CDR3 region has 17 residues. The V gene's germline CDR1 is KGHSH and CDR2 LQKENI. Trimming at V came to 0 bases and at J to 2 bases, leaving 4 bases not matched to a gene. The CDR3 coding sequence is TGTGCCAGCTCACCACCCTCGGGACAGGGTAACACCGGGGAGCTGTTTTTT. Residues: CASSPPSGQGNTGELFF.

The V gene is TRBV9, the J gene TRBJ2-5; tentatively, D is TRBD2 (6 bases). CDR3 length equals 15 residues. CDR1 and CDR2 from the germline V gene are SGDLS and YYNGEE. The ends were cut back, 0 bases at V and 3 bases at J, with 12 bases in the middle. The CDR3 sequence: CASSVDAGTEETQYF. In DNA form, the CDR3 reads TGTGCCAGCAGCGTAGACGCGGGGACGGAAGAGACCCAGTACTTC.

The chain recombines TRBV11-2 with TRBJ2-7; D gene ambiguous. The germline V gene has CDR1 SGHAT and CDR2 FQNNGV. V was cut by 5 bases and J by 5 bases, with 10 bases left in between. The CDR3 sequence is 12 residues long. CDR3 amino acids: CASSLTWDEQYF. For the CDR3, the DNA is TGTGCCAGCAGCCTTACCTGGGACGAGCAGTACTTC.

This clone was seen a handful of times. Other DNA sequences within the sample encode an identical CDR3. The rearrangement joins TRBV9 to TRBJ1-5; no clear D gene. The CDR3 totals 14 residues. With 0 bases removed from V and 0 bases from J, the gap between germline ends came to 4 bases. CDR1 SGDLS and CDR2 YYNGEE come from the germline V gene. The CDR3 is CASSVDGSNQPQHF. CDR3 DNA sequence: TGTGCCAGCAGCGTAGACGGTAGCAATCAGCCCCAGCATTTT.

The chain couples TRBV5-1 to TRBJ2-7; 11 nucleotides match TRBD1. V gave up 4 bases and J gave up 3 bases; unmatched junction bases: 9. The length of the CDR3 is 16 residues. Germline values: CDR1 SGHRS, CDR2 YFSETQ. The CDR3 sequence is CASSRGTGGENYEQYF. CDR3 coding DNA: TGCGCCAGCAGCCGCGGGACAGGGGGTGAAAACTACGAGCAGTACTTC.

This clone was observed once. V is TRBV6-5 and J is TRBJ1-5; D possibly corresponds to TRBD1 (6 bases). Trimming took off 6 bases at V and 7 bases at J, with 13 bases between the two ends. CDR1 and CDR2 from the germline V gene are MNHEY and SVGAGI. The CDR3 has 13 residues. The CDR3 protein is CASSSDRQQPQHF. CDR3 sequence (DNA): TGTGCCAGCAGCTCCGACAGGCAACAGCCCCAGCATTTT.

The count of this clone is one. The chain uses TRBV6-1 and TRBJ1-2; TRBD1 is a possible D gene (6 bases). The CDR3 has 12 residues. The V end was cut by 5 bases, the J end by 10 bases, with 14 bases between. Germline V gene sequence: CDR1 MNHNS, CDR2 SASEGT. This CDR3 reads CASSLSTGVYTF. The CDR3 nucleotides read TGTGCCAGCAGTTTGTCGACAGGCGTCTACACCTTC.

This clone has just a few counts. The rearrangement links TRBV7-9 to TRBJ2-1; D is perhaps TRBD1 (5 bases). Germline V gene sequence: CDR1 SEHNR, CDR2 FQNEAQ (reference sequence). Trimming removed 1 base at V and 8 bases at J, with 12 bases between. This CDR3 comprises 14 residues. CDR3 region: CASSLVRAYDEQFF. The DNA for the CDR3 is TGTGCCAGCAGCTTAGTCAGGGCATACGATGAGCAGTTCTTC.

This clone showed up just a few times. V is TRBV5-3 and J is TRBJ1-4; D call uncertain. TRBV5-3 is recorded as an ORF, its role being uncertain. The CDR3 covers 18 residues. The V end was cut by 2 bases, the J end by 7 bases, with 24 bases between. In DNA, the CDR3 is TGTGCCAGAAGCTTCCCCCATCGTCCAATCAATTCGGGTGAAAAACTGTTTTTT. Translated: CARSFPHRPINSGEKLFF.

This chain connects TRBV7-9 to TRBJ1-1; D is uncertain. Germline-derived CDR1 and CDR2 are SEHNR and FQNEAQ (reference sequence). The CDR3 has 16 amino acids. V lost 4 bases to trimming and J lost 5 bases, with 20 bases between them. The CDR3 DNA reads TGTGCCAGCAGCTCCCACCGGGATGGAGTGGGGACTGAAGCTTTCTTT. Translating it yields CASSSHRDGVGTEAFF.

The sample holds one count of this clone. As DNA, the CDR3 is TGTGCCAGCAGCGTAGGGCGGCAGCAAGAGACCCAGTACTTC. This gives the protein CASSVGRQQETQYF. The V and J genes are TRBV9 and TRBJ2-5, with D hard to call. Deletions cut 0 bases from V and 2 bases from J, with 8 bases between. The CDR3 is made up of 14 amino acids. Germline V gives CDR1 SGDLS, CDR2 YYNGEE.

The chain carries TRBV4-3 and TRBJ2-5, with 7 bases identical to TRBD2. The germline gives CDR1 LGHNA, CDR2 YSLEER. CDR3 size: 15 residues. V lost 1 base, J lost 2 bases, and 4 bases stayed unmatched. The CDR3 DNA is TGCGCCAGCAGCCAAGCTGGGGGAGGGCAAGAGACCCAGTACTTC. Its translation is CASSQAGGGQETQYF.